These 21 T cell receptor beta chains came from one sample sequenced in a study of T cell responses to AZD1222 COVID-19 vaccine. Assay used: immunoSEQ multiplex PCR; TCRdb lists only in-frame clones, some missing. Of approximately 90,000 clones listed, more than 90% are singletons. The starting material was peripheral blood, obtained on day 0 of AZD1222 vaccination. Source of these receptors: an adult in good health.

The chain combines TRBV12-5 with TRBJ1-5; D perhaps matches TRBD1 (5 bases). Germline assignment: CDR1 LGHNT and CDR2 FRNRAP. V was trimmed by 0 bases and J by 3 bases, leaving 15 bases between them. The CDR3 spans 17 residues. The CDR3 region is CASGLVKGREYNQPQHF. The CDR3 DNA is TGTGCTAGTGGTTTGGTAAAGGGCAGGGAATACAATCAGCCCCAGCATTTT.

The genes are TRBV29-1 and TRBJ2-7, with D possibly called TRBD1 or TRBD2 (5 bases each). This CDR3 is built from 13 residues. V was trimmed by 4 bases and J by 5 bases, leaving 15 bases between them. CDR1 is SQVTM and CDR2 is ANQGSEA in the germline V gene. In nucleotides, the CDR3 is TGCAGCGTTGTCGGGGCAGGTTTCCACGAGCAGTACTTC. It encodes CSVVGAGFHEQYF.

This rearrangement joins TRBV28 to TRBJ2-4, with D possibly being TRBD1 (7 bases). Trimming left V 1 base short and J 9 bases short, with 16 bases between. Germline V gene sequence: CDR1 MDHEN, CDR2 SYDVKM. There are 15 residues in the CDR3. DNA of the CDR3: TGTGCCAGCAGTTTATCCGGAGGGGGCGCGAGCATTCAGTACTTC. This translates into CASSLSGGGASIQYF.

CDR3 DNA: TGTGCCAGCAGCCCTGGGCTAGCGGGAGTTAGGGGCAATGAGCAGTTCTTC. This encodes CASSPGLAGVRGNEQFF. The J gene is TRBJ2-1, the V gene TRBV11-2; 10 positions match TRBD2. The CDR3 sequence is 17 residues long. The germline gives CDR1 SGHAT, CDR2 FQNNGV. V was pared by 5 bases and J by 6 bases, with 13 bases of the junction left unmatched.

This sequence joins TRBV18 and TRBJ1-1; TRBD1 agrees at 9 bases. The CDR3 totals 14 residues. Germline CDR1 is KGHSH and CDR2 is LQKENI. After removal of 5 bases from V and 3 bases from J, the junction contained 4 bases not matched to a gene. The CDR3 region has the DNA TGTGCCAGCTCAGGGGGACAGGGACACACTGAAGCTTTCTTT. Encoded protein: CASSGGQGHTEAFF.

The chain combines TRBV9 with TRBJ2-3; TRBD2 is a possible D gene (6 bases). CDR3 size: 15 residues. Germline-derived CDR1 and CDR2 are SGDLS and YYNGEE. With 3 bases removed from V and 3 bases from J, the gap between germline ends came to 14 bases. DNA for the CDR3: TGTGCCAGCAGCGCCAACGGGAGAGGGACAGATACGCAGTATTTT. Encoded protein: CASSANGRGTDTQYF.

This chain uses TRBV6-6 with TRBJ1-5; D may be TRBD1 (5 bases). The CDR3 has 16 residues. Trimming removed 7 bases from V and 9 bases from J, with 25 bases in between. Germline V gene lookup returns CDR1 MNHNY and CDR2 SVGAGI (reference sequence). The CDR3: CASTPTVGAGFRPQHF. CDR3 DNA: TGTGCCAGCACCCCCACTGTCGGGGCCGGGTTTCGGCCCCAGCATTTT.

The chain links TRBV10-3 to TRBJ1-4; maybe TRBD1 (6 bases). Trimming removed 0 bases from V and 7 bases from J, with 15 bases in between. Germline lookup yields CDR1 ENHRY and CDR2 SYGVKD. This CDR3 contains 16 residues. The CDR3 DNA follows: TGTGCCATCAGTGAGTCGATAGGAGAGACAGGTGAAAAACTGTTTTTT. Residues: CAISESIGETGEKLFF.

This chain connects TRBV27 to TRBJ1-2, with TRBD1 matching over 7 bases. V trimming: 8 bases; J trimming: 6 bases; junction bases outside the gene matches: 9. The CDR3 extends over 13 amino acids. Germline V CDR1 and CDR2: MNHEY, SMNVEV (reference sequence). DNA for the CDR3: TGTGCCAGCTCCTTGACAGGGACGGATGGCTACACCTTC. Its translation is CASSLTGTDGYTF.

The chain employs TRBV5-1 and TRBJ1-2; the D is unclear. This CDR3 is 14 amino acids long. The germline V gene encodes CDR1 SGHRS and CDR2 YFSETQ. V was pared by 4 bases and J by 2 bases, with 12 bases between. CDR3 nucleotide sequence: TGCGCCAGCAGCCTAACGTCCGGGAACTATGGCTACACCTTC. The encoded protein is CASSLTSGNYGYTF.

V is TRBV2 and J is TRBJ2-1; D is undetermined. With 7 bases removed from V and 6 bases from J, the gap between germline ends came to 7 bases. The CDR3 sequence is 11 residues long. CDR1 SNHLY and CDR2 FYNNEI come from the germline V gene. CDR3 region: CASTYSNEQFF. In DNA form, the CDR3 reads TGTGCCAGCACCTACAGCAATGAGCAGTTCTTC.

The chain recombines TRBV12-3 or TRBV12-4 with TRBJ1-6; D uncertain. The V and J ends lost 3 bases and 10 bases respectively, with 10 bases between them. This CDR3 comprises 13 residues. Written as DNA, the CDR3 is TGTGCCAGCAGTTTTAGGGCGCAATCACCCCTCCACTTT. As protein: CASSFRAQSPLHF.

V gene TRBV19 combines with J gene TRBJ1-6; perhaps TRBD1 as D (5 bases). The V end lost 6 bases, the J end lost 7 bases, and 10 bases lay between the germline ends. From germline, CDR1 is LNHDA and CDR2 SQIVND (reference sequence). The CDR3 spans 13 residues. CDR3 in DNA: TGTGCCAGTAGAGACAGCAAGAATTCACCCCTCCACTTT. Its translation: CASRDSKNSPLHF.

CDR3 sequence: CASSPGPWQMYTQYF. The CDR3 region has the DNA TGTGCCAGCAGCCCCGGACCATGGCAGATGTATACGCAGTATTTT. V usage is TRBV14 and J usage is TRBJ2-3; D not certain. This CDR3 is built from 15 residues. The V end lost 4 bases, the J end lost 7 bases, and 18 bases lay between the germline ends. Looked up from germline, CDR1 is SGHDN and CDR2 is FVKESK.

This chain connects TRBV5-8 to TRBJ2-7, with D hard to call. Looked up from germline, CDR1 is SGHTS and CDR2 is YDEGEE. The V gene lost 4 bases and the J gene lost 3 bases, with 5 bases spanning the gap. The CDR3 extends over 11 amino acids. The CDR3 protein is CASSQDYEQYF. The CDR3 DNA reads as TGTGCCAGCAGCCAGGACTACGAGCAGTACTTC. Full variable domain (outside the CDR3, taken from reference TRBV5-8 and TRBJ2-7): EAGVTQSPTHLIKTRGQQATLRCSPISGHTSVYWYQQALGLGLQFLLWYDEGEERNRGNFPPRFSGRQFPNYSSELNVNALELEDSALYLCASSQDYEQYFGPGTRLTVT.

This rearrangement joins TRBV18 to TRBJ1-3, with a weak D call TRBD1 (6 bases). Germline CDR1 is KGHSH and CDR2 is LQKENI. The V end was cut by 3 bases, the J end by 4 bases, with 13 bases between. The CDR3 sequence is 15 residues long. The CDR3 here is CASSPLGQYGNTIYF. Here the CDR3 DNA reads TGTGCCAGCTCACCTCTCGGACAGTACGGAAACACCATATATTTT. The whole variable domain, filled in from reference TRBV18 and TRBJ1-3, reads NAGVMQNPRHLVRRRGQEARLRCSPMKGHSHVYWYRQLPEEGLKFMVYLQKENIIDESGMPKERFSAEFPKEGPSILRIQQVVRGDSAAYFCASSPLGQYGNTIYFGEGSWLTVV.

The J gene is TRBJ1-3, the V gene TRBV11-2; no definite D call. Germline CDR1 and CDR2: SGHAT and FQNNGV. Trimming pared 6 bases from V and 4 bases from J, leaving 4 bases between. There are 11 residues in the CDR3. The chain's CDR3 is CASRGGNTIYF. The CDR3 bases are TGTGCCAGCAGGGGAGGAAACACCATATATTTT.

V is TRBV5-1 and J is TRBJ2-1, with TRBD1 identical over 11 bases. This CDR3 spans 16 amino acids. With V trimmed by 2 bases and J by 9 bases, 10 bases remained unmatched. Germline-derived CDR1 and CDR2 are SGHRS and YFSETQ. Written as DNA, the CDR3 is TGCGCCAGCAGCTTCGTTGGGGGACAGGGGGAGAGTGAGCAGTTCTTC. It specifies CASSFVGGQGESEQFF.

The CDR3 loop reads CASSSTGAANEKLFF. The CDR3 DNA reads TGTGCCAGCAGCTCGACAGGGGCTGCTAATGAAAAACTGTTTTTT. The chain is built from TRBV7-2 and TRBJ1-4; TRBD1 matches 8 bases. CDR1 is SGHTA and CDR2 is FQGNSA in the germline V gene. Trimming took 4 bases from V and 3 from J; bases not matched to a gene: 4. This CDR3 contains 15 residues. Together with reference TRBV7-2 and TRBJ1-4, the CDR3 gives the full variable domain: GAGVSQSPSNKVTEKGKDVELRCDPISGHTALYWYRQSLGQGLEFLIYFQGNSAPDKSGLPSDRFSAERTGGSVSTLTIQRTQQEDSAVYLCASSSTGAANEKLFFGSGTQLSVL.

CDR3 nucleotides: TGTGCCAGCAGCTTAGGGCCAGGCTACGAGCAGTACTTC. This gives the protein CASSLGPGYEQYF. The chain links TRBV7-9 to TRBJ2-7; D is undetermined. The CDR3 extends over 13 amino acids. V was trimmed by 1 base and J by 3 bases, leaving 7 bases between them. Looked up from germline, CDR1 is SEHNR and CDR2 is FQNEAQ (reference sequence).

V usage is TRBV30 and J usage is TRBJ2-7; possibly TRBD2 for D (6 bases). V lost 5 bases and J 5 bases, leaving 10 bases between the germline ends. The CDR3 is 11 residues long. Looked up from germline, CDR1 is GTSNPN and CDR2 is SVGIG (reference sequence). This CDR3 is CAWGGINEQYF. The CDR3 DNA follows: TGTGCCTGGGGGGGGATCAACGAGCAGTACTTC.